A selection of T cell receptor beta chains follows, all from one sample in a study of response to subunit inactivated influenza vaccine. TCRdb processed the RT-PCR reads anew with MiXCR; each CDR3 protein has one entry. Among about 620,000 distinct CDR3 sequences listed, 12% were seen once. Source: PBMCs from blood, taken on the day of vaccination. The receptors were sampled from a man aged 50-60 years who received an inactivated influenza vaccine. Both conserved end residues are part of each CDR3. A D gene is named only where the DNA matches it firmly. Rows give clone size only sometimes, using once, few, many, or a class for an expanded clone.

v_call: TRBV12-3/TRBV12-4; d_call: NA; j_call: TRBJ2-5; clone_size: NA; cdr3_nt: TGTGCCAGCAGCCGGGGCCTATACGCGACCCAGTACTTC; cdr3_aa: CASSRGLYATQYF
v_call: TRBV12-3/TRBV12-4; d_call: TRBD1; j_call: TRBJ2-1; clone_size: few; cdr3_nt: TGTGCCAGCAGTCCGGGACAGATCTCCTACAATGAGCAGTTCTTC; cdr3_aa: CASSPGQISYNEQFF
v_call: TRBV7-9; d_call: TRBD1; j_call: TRBJ2-1; clone_size: many; cdr3_nt: TGTGCCAGCAGCTTTGCACAGGGGGCTCACAATGAGCAGTTCTTC; cdr3_aa: CASSFAQGAHNEQFF
v_call: TRBV15; d_call: TRBD2; j_call: TRBJ2-3; clone_size: few; cdr3_nt: TGTGCCACCAGCGGAAGTAGCGGGGCACACCCCGGTACGCAGTATTTT; cdr3_aa: CATSGSSGAHPGTQYF
v_call: TRBV6-5; d_call: TRBD1; j_call: TRBJ1-5; clone_size: many; cdr3_nt: TGTGCCAGCAGTTACACGACAGGGGACCAGCCCCAGCATTTT; cdr3_aa: CASSYTTGDQPQHF
v_call: TRBV28; d_call: NA; j_call: TRBJ2-1; clone_size: NA; cdr3_nt: TGTGCCAGCTCCGGGACGAACTCCAATGAGCAGTTCTTC; cdr3_aa: CASSGTNSNEQFF
v_call: TRBV6-1; d_call: NA; j_call: TRBJ2-2; clone_size: NA; cdr3_nt: TGTGCCAGCAGACTGACCCAGGGGGGGACCGGGGAGCTGTTTTTT; cdr3_aa: CASRLTQGGTGELFF
v_call: TRBV9; d_call: NA; j_call: TRBJ2-3; clone_size: NA; cdr3_nt: TGTGCCAGCAGCGTAGCCGTGGGAGATACGCAGTATTTT; cdr3_aa: CASSVAVGDTQYF
v_call: TRBV25-1; d_call: TRBD1; j_call: TRBJ2-1; clone_size: NA; cdr3_nt: TGTGCCAGCAGTCCTCATCCCGGGACAGGGCGGGACAATGAGCAGTTCTTC; cdr3_aa: CASSPHPGTGRDNEQFF
v_call: TRBV6-1; d_call: NA; j_call: TRBJ2-3; clone_size: few; cdr3_nt: TGTGCCACGAGACAGGACCCCACAGATACGCAGTATTTT; cdr3_aa: CATRQDPTDTQYF
v_call: TRBV20-1; d_call: TRBD2; j_call: TRBJ2-1; clone_size: few; cdr3_nt: TGCAGTGCTAGACGGGTACTAGCGGGACCCTGGGGTGAGCAGTTCTTC; cdr3_aa: CSARRVLAGPWGEQFF
v_call: TRBV6-2/TRBV6-3; d_call: NA; j_call: TRBJ2-1; clone_size: NA; cdr3_nt: TGTGCCAGCAGTATAAGAACTAGCAGTGAGCAGTTCTTC; cdr3_aa: CASSIRTSSEQFF
v_call: TRBV15; d_call: NA; j_call: TRBJ1-3; clone_size: few; cdr3_nt: TGTGCCACCAGCAGAGATTGGGCCCGGGGGGTCTCTGGAAACACCATATATTTT; cdr3_aa: CATSRDWARGVSGNTIYF
v_call: TRBV19; d_call: TRBD2; j_call: TRBJ2-1; clone_size: few; cdr3_nt: TGTGCCAGTAGTACCCAAGCGGGGGTCTCCTACAATGAGCAGTTCTTC; cdr3_aa: CASSTQAGVSYNEQFF
v_call: TRBV15; d_call: TRBD2; j_call: TRBJ2-1; clone_size: few; cdr3_nt: TGTGCCACCAGGGACCCGGGGACTAGCGGGCTGGGGGAGCAGTTCTTC; cdr3_aa: CATRDPGTSGLGEQFF
v_call: TRBV6-2/TRBV6-3; d_call: NA; j_call: TRBJ2-4; clone_size: NA; cdr3_nt: TGTGCCAGCAGCCCTCCCCCATACCGGACTTCGAAAAACATTCAGTACTTC; cdr3_aa: CASSPPPYRTSKNIQYF
v_call: TRBV4-1; d_call: TRBD2; j_call: TRBJ2-3; clone_size: NA; cdr3_nt: TGCGCCAGCAGCCAAACCGGGGCTAGCGGGGGCCACACAGATACGCAGTATTTT; cdr3_aa: CASSQTGASGGHTDTQYF
v_call: TRBV5-8; d_call: NA; j_call: TRBJ1-5; clone_size: NA; cdr3_nt: TGTGCCAGCAGCTGGAATGTGGGGGGAAATAGCAATCAGCCCCAGCATTTT; cdr3_aa: CASSWNVGGNSNQPQHF
v_call: TRBV6-1; d_call: NA; j_call: TRBJ1-1; clone_size: NA; cdr3_nt: TGTGCCAGCATCCCCCGAGGGAAGGTTACGTACACTGAAGCTTTCTTT; cdr3_aa: CASIPRGKVTYTEAFF
v_call: TRBV5-1; d_call: NA; j_call: TRBJ1-2; clone_size: many; cdr3_nt: TGCGCCAGCAGCCCAGCGACCGCAAACTATGGCTACACCTTC; cdr3_aa: CASSPATANYGYTF
v_call: TRBV28; d_call: TRBD2; j_call: TRBJ2-3; clone_size: NA; cdr3_nt: TGTGCCAGCAGGACTAGCGGGGGGGCCCGGGATACGCAGTATTTT; cdr3_aa: CASRTSGGARDTQYF
v_call: TRBV27; d_call: TRBD1; j_call: TRBJ2-7; clone_size: many; cdr3_nt: TGTGCCAGCAGTTTATTAGGGGGCCGGTACGAGCAGTACTTC; cdr3_aa: CASSLLGGRYEQYF
v_call: TRBV28; d_call: NA; j_call: TRBJ1-4; clone_size: NA; cdr3_nt: TGTGCCAGCAGATCCCTTGGACTAAAACTGTTTTTT; cdr3_aa: CASRSLGLKLFF
v_call: TRBV4-3; d_call: NA; j_call: TRBJ1-6; clone_size: many; cdr3_nt: TGCGCCAGCAGCCAAGATAGGGCCAGCTCCTATAATTCACCCCTCCACTTT; cdr3_aa: CASSQDRASSYNSPLHF
v_call: TRBV7-6; d_call: NA; j_call: TRBJ2-2; clone_size: NA; cdr3_nt: TGTGCCAGCAGCTTAGCTAGTTTGGGTATAACAGCCAAGAACACCGGGGAGCTGTTTTTT; cdr3_aa: CASSLASLGITAKNTGELFF
v_call: TRBV6-2/TRBV6-3; d_call: NA; j_call: TRBJ2-1; clone_size: NA; cdr3_nt: TGTGCCAGCAGTTGGGTACGGGAGACTTACAATGAGCAGTTCTTC; cdr3_aa: CASSWVRETYNEQFF
v_call: TRBV7-9; d_call: NA; j_call: TRBJ2-7; clone_size: NA; cdr3_nt: TGTGCCAGCAGCTCCTGGAAGCGGAGCGACTACGAGCAGTACTTC; cdr3_aa: CASSSWKRSDYEQYF
v_call: TRBV12-3/TRBV12-4; d_call: NA; j_call: TRBJ1-5; clone_size: many; cdr3_nt: TGTGCCAGCACTACCAACCGTTTTCAGCCCCAGCATTTT; cdr3_aa: CASTTNRFQPQHF
v_call: TRBV20-1; d_call: TRBD2; j_call: TRBJ2-7; clone_size: NA; cdr3_nt: TGCAGTGCTAGAGCAAGAAGCGGGGGGGCCCACGAGCAGTACTTC; cdr3_aa: CSARARSGGAHEQYF
v_call: TRBV5-6; d_call: NA; j_call: TRBJ2-7; clone_size: many; cdr3_nt: TGTGCCAGCAGCTTGACGGGGGAGTACGAGCAGTACTTC; cdr3_aa: CASSLTGEYEQYF
v_call: TRBV6-1; d_call: NA; j_call: TRBJ2-5; clone_size: few; cdr3_nt: TGTGCCAGCAGTGCTCCGGGACGTAGGACTGCGGCCCAGTACTTC; cdr3_aa: CASSAPGRRTAAQYF
v_call: TRBV20-1; d_call: NA; j_call: TRBJ1-2; clone_size: NA; cdr3_nt: TGCAGTGCTAGAGATCGTGGACACTTCTCCTATGGCTACACCTTC; cdr3_aa: CSARDRGHFSYGYTF
v_call: TRBV6-5; d_call: TRBD1; j_call: TRBJ1-2; clone_size: few; cdr3_nt: TGTGCCAGCAGTTTACAGGGGGATGGTGGCTACACCTTC; cdr3_aa: CASSLQGDGGYTF
v_call: TRBV20-1; d_call: NA; j_call: TRBJ1-1; clone_size: NA; cdr3_nt: TGCAGTGCTAGCCCCTCCAACACTGAAGCTTTCTTT; cdr3_aa: CSASPSNTEAFF
v_call: TRBV4-3; d_call: NA; j_call: TRBJ1-4; clone_size: NA; cdr3_nt: TGCGCCAGCAGCCAAGAATCTGGTGAAAAACTGTTTTTT; cdr3_aa: CASSQESGEKLFF
v_call: TRBV20-1; d_call: TRBD2; j_call: TRBJ2-1; clone_size: few; cdr3_nt: TGCAGTGCAAAGGGGACTAGCGGGGGGTTTTGGAATGAGCAGTTCTTC; cdr3_aa: CSAKGTSGGFWNEQFF
v_call: TRBV30; d_call: NA; j_call: TRBJ1-1; clone_size: few; cdr3_nt: TGTGCCTGGAGTGTACAAGGAGTGAACACTGAAGCTTTCTTT; cdr3_aa: CAWSVQGVNTEAFF
v_call: TRBV5-1; d_call: TRBD2; j_call: TRBJ2-7; clone_size: few; cdr3_nt: TGCGCCAGCACCCAAGGTGCGGGGGGGCACAGCTACGAGCAGTACTTC; cdr3_aa: CASTQGAGGHSYEQYF
v_call: TRBV10-2; d_call: TRBD1; j_call: TRBJ2-7; clone_size: NA; cdr3_nt: TGCGCCAGCAGTGAGAACGTGGGGGACAGGATCTACGAGCAGTACTTC; cdr3_aa: CASSENVGDRIYEQYF
v_call: TRBV6-2/TRBV6-3; d_call: TRBD2; j_call: TRBJ2-3; clone_size: many; cdr3_nt: TGTGCCAGCAGTTCGTTCCTCGCGTTCGGGGGGAGCACAGATACGCAGTATTTT; cdr3_aa: CASSSFLAFGGSTDTQYF
v_call: TRBV20-1; d_call: NA; j_call: TRBJ2-4; clone_size: NA; cdr3_nt: TGCAGTGTCCGGTCGACAGGTGTAGCCAAAAACATTCAGTACTTC; cdr3_aa: CSVRSTGVAKNIQYF
v_call: TRBV6-5; d_call: NA; j_call: TRBJ2-7; clone_size: few; cdr3_nt: TGTGCCAGCAGTTACTCGAGTCGGAGATACGAGCAGTACTTC; cdr3_aa: CASSYSSRRYEQYF
v_call: TRBV5-1; d_call: TRBD1; j_call: TRBJ2-1; clone_size: few; cdr3_nt: TGCGCCAGCGGGACAGGGCCGGATGAGCAGTTCTTC; cdr3_aa: CASGTGPDEQFF
v_call: TRBV7-9; d_call: TRBD1; j_call: TRBJ2-5; clone_size: few; cdr3_nt: TGTGCCAGCAGCTCCTCGGGACAGAGGTACCAAGAGACCCAGTACTTC; cdr3_aa: CASSSSGQRYQETQYF
v_call: TRBV27; d_call: TRBD1; j_call: TRBJ2-7; clone_size: few; cdr3_nt: TGTGCCAGCTCGGGACAGCTCTCCTACGAGCAGTACTTC; cdr3_aa: CASSGQLSYEQYF
v_call: TRBV7-2; d_call: NA; j_call: TRBJ1-3; clone_size: few; cdr3_nt: TGTGCCAGCAGCCCCGGGGGGACTGGAAACACCATATATTTT; cdr3_aa: CASSPGGTGNTIYF
v_call: TRBV2; d_call: NA; j_call: TRBJ1-1; clone_size: NA; cdr3_nt: TGTGCCAGCAGTGGGTTGGGTGAAGCTTTCTTT; cdr3_aa: CASSGLGEAFF
v_call: TRBV30; d_call: NA; j_call: TRBJ2-1; clone_size: few; cdr3_nt: TGTGCCTGGGGCGTGGGTAAGAATGAGCAGTTCTTC; cdr3_aa: CAWGVGKNEQFF
v_call: TRBV20-1; d_call: NA; j_call: TRBJ1-4; clone_size: few; cdr3_nt: TGCAGTGCTAGAGATAGCGCAGCCCCACCAACTAATGAAAAACTGTTTTTT; cdr3_aa: CSARDSAAPPTNEKLFF
v_call: TRBV28; d_call: NA; j_call: TRBJ2-1; clone_size: NA; cdr3_nt: TGTGCCAGCAGTTTAAGACAGGCTGAGCAGTTCTTC; cdr3_aa: CASSLRQAEQFF
v_call: TRBV7-8; d_call: NA; j_call: TRBJ2-3; clone_size: NA; cdr3_nt: TGTGCCAGCAGCTTAGCGACAGCGACTAGCACAGATACGCAGTATTTT; cdr3_aa: CASSLATATSTDTQYF
v_call: TRBV7-2; d_call: NA; j_call: TRBJ1-1; clone_size: few; cdr3_nt: TGTGCCAGCAGCTTAGTCCGGGGAGGGGGCACTGAAGCTTTCTTT; cdr3_aa: CASSLVRGGGTEAFF
v_call: TRBV15; d_call: TRBD1; j_call: TRBJ2-7; clone_size: many; cdr3_nt: TGTGCCACCGGGACAGGGGTCTCCTACGAGCAGTACTTC; cdr3_aa: CATGTGVSYEQYF